One T cell receptor beta chain is described in this entry. The antigen remains undetermined. CDR1 is SEHNR, CDR2 FQNEAQ, per germline (reference sequence). V was cut by 1 base and J by 4 bases, with 13 bases left in between. This CDR3 is 15 amino acids long. The data are from a study of T-cell memory formation after mild COVID-19. Overall study: Each donor largely had its own TCR clusters.

Study-wide results and caveats: The authors left the SARS-CoV-2 specificity of second-wave clones peaking on day 37 unconfirmed.

The 5'RACE method, run with constant-segment primers, produced TCR alpha and TCR beta cDNA libraries (carrying sample barcodes and UMIs). TCRdb re-called the 5' RACE reads with MiXCR, one entry per CDR3 protein. The sample lists approximately 300,000 distinct CDR3 sequences, approximately 15% seen once, with around a fifth in the top ten. The TCR was taken from a young man who had mild COVID-19 (a few samples of this study predate the infection). Cell type and time point are not known. Sequenced material: PBMCs or a T cell subset sorted from them (not recorded which). This chain uses TRBV7-9 with TRBJ2-5, with a weak D call TRBD1 (5 bases). The CDR3 nucleotides are TGTGCCAGCAGCTTAGTAGGGGCTCCGGCAGAGACCCAGTACTTC. This gives the protein CASSLVGAPAETQYF.